The next 13 T cell receptor beta chains were all read from a single sample in a study of tumor-infiltrating lymphocytes in primary liver carcinoma. TCR beta cDNA came from about 0.55 ug total RNA, primed with a constant-region primer. Three nested multiplex PCR rounds, a slightly modified ARM-PCR, produced the libraries for TCR beta. The two initial PCR rounds, 9 to 11 cycles each, used TRBV1-TRBV30 forward and C-beta reverse primers. Via MiXCR, TCRdb re-called the multiplex PCR reads, giving one row per CDR3 protein. In the table there are more than 90,000 distinct CDR3 sequences, 55% to 80% of which are singletons. The tissue used was unsorted bulk material of roughly 17-34 mg. RNA and DNA were co-extracted from it with the AllPrep DNA/RNA mini kit. The sequenced material came from liver tumor tissue from sampling region 2. Subset in this sample: tumor region T2, inferior pole. The receptors stem from a woman in her sixties or seventies with primary liver carcinoma and hepatitis B virus infection.

This sequence joins TRBV29-1 and TRBJ2-7; 10 bases are a match to TRBD1. This CDR3 is built from 15 residues. V lost 5 bases and J lost 12; bases outside the gene matches: 19. Germline CDR1 reads SQVTM; CDR2 reads ANQGSEA. In DNA, the CDR3 is TGCAGCGTTACCGGGACAGGGGTTTCCCTAAGGATGGGGTACTTC. This gives the protein CSVTGTGVSLRMGYF.

The gene calls are TRBV29-1 and TRBJ2-4; 9 nucleotides match TRBD1. The CDR3 loop spans 13 amino acids. Germline V gene sequence: CDR1 SQVTM, CDR2 ANQGSEA. Written as DNA, the CDR3 is TGCAGTGCTATCACCGGGACAGGGAGCGTTCAGTACTTC. Amino acids: CSAITGTGSVQYF. The full variable domain, rest sourced from reference TRBV29-1 and TRBJ2-4, is SAVISQKPSRDICQRGTSLTIQCQVDSQVTMMFWYRQQPGQSLTLIATANQGSEATYESGFVIDKFPISRPNLTFSTLTVSNMSPEDSSIYLCSAITGTGSVQYFGAGTRLSVL.

The chain links TRBV30 to TRBJ2-7; weak D call: TRBD2 (5 bases). The CDR3 covers 15 residues. The germline V gene encodes CDR1 GTSNPN and CDR2 SVGIG (reference sequence). The germline V and J ends were trimmed by 0 bases and 4 bases, with 16 bases remaining between them. This chain's CDR3 is CAWSVRGSRRYEQYF. CDR3 coding DNA: TGTGCCTGGAGTGTACGAGGTTCCAGGAGGTACGAGCAGTACTTC.

This clonotype is labeled medium-sized. The chain links TRBV11-2 to TRBJ1-4, with unresolved D. Germline V gene sequence: CDR1 SGHAT, CDR2 FQNNGV. This CDR3 is 14 amino acids long. V was clipped by 1 base and J by 5 bases, with 8 bases between them. The CDR3 loop reads CASSLGGINEKLFF. The CDR3 DNA sequence: TGTGCCAGCAGCTTAGGAGGGATAAATGAAAAACTGTTTTTT.

Concerning this clonotype itself: Since no conserved phenylalanine or tryptophan closes the CDR3, a read error is the likely cause. This chain links TRBV20-1 with TRBJ1-5; no clear D gene. CDR3 length: 13 amino acids. Trimming pared 7 bases from V and 3 bases from J, leaving 13 bases between. Germline V gene data show CDR1 as DFQATT and CDR2 as SNEGSKA (reference sequence). The CDR3 sequence: CSDSEVSNQPQHV. CDR3 sequence (DNA): TGCAGTGATTCGGAGGTCTCCAATCAGCCCCAGCATGTT.

Comment on this clonotype: At one end the junction does not follow the germline gene, possibly because of a read error. The chain is built from TRBV12-5 and TRBJ1-6; TRBD1 matches 8 bases. The CDR3 has 17 amino acids. The V gene's germline CDR1 is LGHNT and CDR2 FRNRAP. The CDR3 loop reads CDSGLRQGSSYNSPLHF. The CDR3, as DNA: TGTGATAGTGGTTTAAGACAGGGGAGCTCCTATAATTCACCCCTCCACTTT.

On this clonotype: One end of the junction varies from germline; a read error may be responsible. V and J are TRBV4-2 and TRBJ2-3, with a tentative D call TRBD1 (6 bases). This CDR3 is built from 17 residues. From germline, CDR1 is LGHNA and CDR2 YNFKEQ. The CDR3 bases are TGTGCTAGCAGCCAAGATCGAAGGGGGACGATGGTAGATACGCAGTATTTT. It is translated as CASSQDRRGTMVDTQYF.

The V and J genes are TRBV29-1 and TRBJ2-3, with D perhaps assigned TRBD1 or TRBD2 (5 bases each). The CDR3 consists of 16 residues. The V gene lost 7 bases and the J gene lost 6 bases, with 26 bases spanning the gap. Germline-derived CDR1 and CDR2 are SQVTM and ANQGSEA. CDR3 loop: CSARPLGGVLRDTQYF. DNA for the CDR3: TGCAGCGCCAGGCCCCTTGGGGGAGTACTAAGGGATACGCAGTATTTT.

In regard to this clonotype: A junction boundary mismatches the germline segment, possibly from a read error. This chain connects TRBV11-1 to TRBJ2-4; TRBD2 might be the D (5 bases). CDR1 and CDR2 from the germline V gene are SGHAT and FQDESV (reference sequence). The CDR3 totals 18 residues. CDR3 sequence (DNA): TGTGCCAGCAGCTTAGACTTAGAAGCCGCTCTAGCCAAAGACATTCAGAACTTC. Amino acids: CASSLDLEAALAKDIQNF.

A word on this clonotype: Just one base apart from a much larger clone, this may be a read error. V and J are TRBV5-6 and TRBJ2-1; 8 nucleotides match TRBD2. CDR3 length: 14 amino acids. Losses at the gene ends were 4 bases for V and 10 bases for J; bases not matched to a gene: 10. From germline, CDR1 is SGHDT and CDR2 YYEEEE. Here the CDR3 reads CASSRFWRGAEQFF. CDR3 coding DNA: TGTGCCAGCAGCAGGTTCTGGCGGGGGGCCGAGCAGTTCTTC.

Details on this clonotype: A read error may produce the germline difference seen at one junction end. The rearrangement links TRBV29-1 to TRBJ1-1; D perhaps matches TRBD1 (6 bases). This CDR3 region has 15 residues. CDR1 is SQVTM and CDR2 is ANQGSEA in the germline V gene. DNA for the CDR3: TGCAGCGCAACGCCGGGACAACCCATGAACTCTGAAGCTTTATTT. It specifies CSATPGQPMNSEALF.

This clonotype was counted a single time. The chain carries TRBV28 and TRBJ1-1; D not certain. Germline assignment: CDR1 MDHEN and CDR2 SYDVKM. The CDR3 sequence is 13 residues long. The CDR3 region has the DNA TGTGCTAGCCACTCCGTCGTCTGCACTGAAGCTTTCTTT. This codes for CASHSVVCTEAFF.

Notes on this clonotype: A read error may account for a junction end that differs from germline. The CDR3 sequence is CANNILSGRLYEQYF. Here the CDR3 DNA reads TGTGCCAACAACATACTAAGCGGAAGACTTTACGAACAGTACTTC. The chain couples TRBV28 to TRBJ2-7; D may be TRBD2 (5 bases). CDR1 is MDHEN, CDR2 SYDVKM, per germline. The CDR3 length is 15 residues.